The T cell receptor (beta chain) under discussion was sequenced for a study of early T cells in non-severe SARS-CoV-2 infection. General observations from the study: Anti-spike CD8 specificities were favored by VDJdb matching, whose results missed private and CD4 specificities.

V lost 6 bases, J lost 2 bases, and 14 bases lay in between. Per germline, CDR1 SNHLY and CDR2 FYNNEI. This CDR3 spans 15 amino acids. Using its own MiXCR run on the 5' RACE reads, TCRdb lists one record per CDR3 protein. This sample has about 40,000 distinct CDR3 sequences, with 4.7% found just once. There are many counts of this clonotype. The antigen remains unidentified. The TCR was taken from an adult who was a healthcare worker with PCR-confirmed SARS-CoV-2 infection or an uninfected control (not recorded which). The specimen sequenced was whole blood. V and J are TRBV2 and TRBJ1-5; D remains unclear. The CDR3 sequence: CASSPPPDGNQPQHF. CDR3 DNA: TGTGCCAGCAGCCCTCCCCCGGATGGCAATCAGCCCCAGCATTTT.